This TCR beta chain was obtained from a study of radiation and T cells in renal cell carcinoma. Findings and caveats of the study: Baseline intratumoral clonotype presence is unknown without pretreatment biopsies. From baseline, blood top tumor clonotypes peaked at 2 weeks post-radiation.

Regarding time point: blood 2 weeks post-SBRT. The treatment is: 15 Gy SBRT to primary tumor, nephrectomy 4 weeks later. After SBRT, blood was collected at 2 and 4 weeks, plus baseline. Produced via immunoSEQ multiplex PCR; TCRdb's table is partial and in-frame only. The sample holds approximately 79,000 clones, about 80% seen once. In this sample, this clone turned up once. What it binds is not known. Deletions cut 8 bases from V and 4 bases from J, with 15 bases between. Germline V gene sequence: CDR1 MDHEN, CDR2 SYDVKM. The CDR3 length is 14 residues. The V gene is TRBV28, the J gene TRBJ2-1, with D possibly TRBD2 on 5 matching bases. This receptor was obtained from a man aged 55 to 69 with renal cell carcinoma. The sequenced sample was blood, obtained from a patient whose treatment included radiotherapy and nephrectomy. CDR3: CASRPLDSYNEQFF. In DNA, the CDR3 is TGTGCCAGCCGCCCATTGGACTCGTACAATGAGCAGTTCTTC.